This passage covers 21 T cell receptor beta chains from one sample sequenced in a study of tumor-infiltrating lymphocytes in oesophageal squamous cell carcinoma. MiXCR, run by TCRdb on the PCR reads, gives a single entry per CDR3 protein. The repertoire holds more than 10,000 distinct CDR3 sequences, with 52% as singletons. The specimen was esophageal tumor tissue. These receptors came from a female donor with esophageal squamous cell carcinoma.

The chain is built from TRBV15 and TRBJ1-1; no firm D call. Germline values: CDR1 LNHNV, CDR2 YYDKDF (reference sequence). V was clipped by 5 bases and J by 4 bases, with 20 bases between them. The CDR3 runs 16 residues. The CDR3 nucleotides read TGTGCCACCAGCCCCCTCCAAAGAGGGCCGGGCACTGAAGCTTTCTTT. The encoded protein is CATSPLQRGPGTEAFF.

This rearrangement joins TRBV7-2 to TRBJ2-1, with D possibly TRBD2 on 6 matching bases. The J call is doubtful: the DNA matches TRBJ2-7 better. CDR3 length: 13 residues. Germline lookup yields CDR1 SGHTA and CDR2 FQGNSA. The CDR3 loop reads CASSSAGGLGQYF. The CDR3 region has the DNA TGTGCCAGCAGCTCAGCCGGGGGTCTGGGGCAGTACTTC.

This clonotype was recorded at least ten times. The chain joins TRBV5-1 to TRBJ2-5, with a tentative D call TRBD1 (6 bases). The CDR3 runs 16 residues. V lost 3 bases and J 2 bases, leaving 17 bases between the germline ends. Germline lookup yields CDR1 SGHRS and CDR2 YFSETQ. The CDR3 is CASSSTPAGTQETQYF. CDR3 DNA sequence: TGCGCCAGCAGCTCCACCCCGGCCGGGACACAAGAGACCCAGTACTTC.

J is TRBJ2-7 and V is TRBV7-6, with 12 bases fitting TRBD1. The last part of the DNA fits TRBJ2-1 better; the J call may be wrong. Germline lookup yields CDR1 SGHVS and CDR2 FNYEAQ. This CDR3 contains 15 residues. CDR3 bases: TGTGCCAGCAGCGGGGACAGGGGGCTTGACAATGAGCAGTTCTTC. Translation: CASSGDRGLDNEQFF.

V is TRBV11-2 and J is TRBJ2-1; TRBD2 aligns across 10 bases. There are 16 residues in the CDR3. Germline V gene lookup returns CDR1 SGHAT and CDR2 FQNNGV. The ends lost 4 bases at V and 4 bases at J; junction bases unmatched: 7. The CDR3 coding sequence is TGTGCCAGCAGCTCCCGTCTAGCGGGAGCTTACAATGAGCAGTTCTTC. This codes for CASSSRLAGAYNEQFF. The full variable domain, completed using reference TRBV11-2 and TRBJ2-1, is EAGVAQSPRYKIIEKRQSVAFWCNPISGHATLYWYQQILGQGPKLLIQFQNNGVVDDSQLPKDRFSAERLKGVDSTLKIQPAKLEDSAVYLCASSSRLAGAYNEQFFGPGTRLTVL.

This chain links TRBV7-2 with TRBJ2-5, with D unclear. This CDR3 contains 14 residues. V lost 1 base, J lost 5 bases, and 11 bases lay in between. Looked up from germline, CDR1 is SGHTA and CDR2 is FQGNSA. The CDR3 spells CASSLGPVGETQYF. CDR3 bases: TGTGCCAGCAGCTTAGGCCCGGTTGGGGAGACCCAGTACTTC.

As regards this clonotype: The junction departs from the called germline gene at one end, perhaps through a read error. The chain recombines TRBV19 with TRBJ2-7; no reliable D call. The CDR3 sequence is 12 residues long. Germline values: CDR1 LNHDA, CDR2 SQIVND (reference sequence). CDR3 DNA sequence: TGTGCCAGTTCCCCGGCCAATTCACCCCTCCACTTC. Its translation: CASSPANSPLHF.

As DNA, the CDR3 is TGTGCCAGCAGTTTGAACAACCGACCGAAAGAGACCCAGTACTTC. Residues: CASSLNNRPKETQYF. The chain uses TRBV28 and TRBJ2-5; D gene ambiguous. This CDR3 has 15 residues. Trimming removed 3 bases at V and 3 bases at J, with 14 bases between. Looked up from germline, CDR1 is MDHEN and CDR2 is SYDVKM.

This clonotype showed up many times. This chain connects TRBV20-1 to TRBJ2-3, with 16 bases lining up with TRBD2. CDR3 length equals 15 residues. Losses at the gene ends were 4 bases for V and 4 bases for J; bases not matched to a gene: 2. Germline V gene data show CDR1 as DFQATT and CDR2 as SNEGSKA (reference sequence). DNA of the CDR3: TGCAGTGCTACGGGGACTAGCGGGAGGGCAGATACGCAGTATTTT. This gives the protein CSATGTSGRADTQYF.

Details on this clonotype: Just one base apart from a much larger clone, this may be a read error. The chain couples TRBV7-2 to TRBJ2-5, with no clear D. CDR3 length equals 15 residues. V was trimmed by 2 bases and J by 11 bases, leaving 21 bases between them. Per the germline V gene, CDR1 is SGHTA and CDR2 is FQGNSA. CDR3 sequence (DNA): TGTGCCAGCAGCTTATACTCCGGAACCTACAATGAGCAGTACTTC. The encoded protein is CASSLYSGTYNEQYF. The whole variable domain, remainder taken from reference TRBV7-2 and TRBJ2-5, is GAGVSQSPSNKVTEKGKDVELRCDPISGHTALYWYRQSLGQGLEFLIYFQGNSAPDKSGLPSDRFSAERTGGSVSTLTIQRTQQEDSAVYLCASSLYSGTYNEQYFGPGTRLLVL.

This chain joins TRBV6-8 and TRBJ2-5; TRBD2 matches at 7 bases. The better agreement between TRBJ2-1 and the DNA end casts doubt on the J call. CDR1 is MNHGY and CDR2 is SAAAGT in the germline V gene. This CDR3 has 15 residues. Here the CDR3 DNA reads TGTGCCAGCAGTTACTCGGCTAGCGGAGAAGAGACCCAGTTCTTC. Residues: CASSYSASGEETQFF.

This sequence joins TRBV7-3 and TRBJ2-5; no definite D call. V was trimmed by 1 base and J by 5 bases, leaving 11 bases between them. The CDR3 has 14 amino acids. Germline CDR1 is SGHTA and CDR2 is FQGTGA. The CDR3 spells CASSLKYIWETQYF. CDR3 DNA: TGTGCCAGCAGCTTAAAGTATATTTGGGAGACCCAGTACTTC. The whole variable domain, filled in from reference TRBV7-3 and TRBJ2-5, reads GAGVSQTPSNKVTEKGKYVELRCDPISGHTALYWYRQSLGQGPEFLIYFQGTGAADDSGLPNDRFFAVRPEGSVSTLKIQRTERGDSAVYLCASSLKYIWETQYFGPGTRLLVL.

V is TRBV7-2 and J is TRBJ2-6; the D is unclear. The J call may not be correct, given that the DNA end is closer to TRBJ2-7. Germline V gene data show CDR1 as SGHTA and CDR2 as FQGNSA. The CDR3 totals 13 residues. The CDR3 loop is CASSLAGSYEQYF. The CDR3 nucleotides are TGTGCCAGCAGCTTAGCAGGATCCTACGAGCAGTACTTC.

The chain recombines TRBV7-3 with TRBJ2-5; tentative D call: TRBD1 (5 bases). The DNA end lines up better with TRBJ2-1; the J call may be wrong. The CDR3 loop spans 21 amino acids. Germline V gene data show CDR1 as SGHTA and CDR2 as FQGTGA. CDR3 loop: CASSLRARQNPNRMNDNEQFF. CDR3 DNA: TGTGCCAGCAGCTTAAGAGCTAGACAGAACCCTAACCGAATGAATGACAATGAGCAGTTCTTC.

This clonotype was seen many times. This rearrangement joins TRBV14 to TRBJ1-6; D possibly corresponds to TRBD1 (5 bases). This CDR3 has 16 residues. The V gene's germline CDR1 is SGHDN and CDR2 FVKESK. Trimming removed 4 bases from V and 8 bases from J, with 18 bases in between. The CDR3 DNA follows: TGTGCCAGCAGCCCCCCGGGGCGGAGAACCCATTCACCCCTCCACTTT. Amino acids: CASSPPGRRTHSPLHF. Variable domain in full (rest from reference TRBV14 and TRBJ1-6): EAGVTQFPSHSVIEKGQTVTLRCDPISGHDNLYWYRRVMGKEIKFLLHFVKESKQDESGMPNNRFLAERTGGTYSTLKVQPAELEDSGVYFCASSPPGRRTHSPLHFGNGTRLTVT.

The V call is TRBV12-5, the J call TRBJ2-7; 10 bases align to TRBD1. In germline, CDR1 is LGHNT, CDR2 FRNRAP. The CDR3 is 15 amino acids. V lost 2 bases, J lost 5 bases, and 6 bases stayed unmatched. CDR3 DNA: TGTGCTAGTGGTTTGACCCGGGACAGGGGCCACGAGCAGTACTTC. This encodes CASGLTRDRGHEQYF. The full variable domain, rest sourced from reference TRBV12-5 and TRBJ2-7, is DARVTQTPRHKVTEMGQEVTMRCQPILGHNTVFWYRQTMMQGLELLAYFRNRAPLDDSGMPKDRFSAEMPDATLATLKIQPSEPRDSAVYFCASGLTRDRGHEQYFGPGTRLTVT.

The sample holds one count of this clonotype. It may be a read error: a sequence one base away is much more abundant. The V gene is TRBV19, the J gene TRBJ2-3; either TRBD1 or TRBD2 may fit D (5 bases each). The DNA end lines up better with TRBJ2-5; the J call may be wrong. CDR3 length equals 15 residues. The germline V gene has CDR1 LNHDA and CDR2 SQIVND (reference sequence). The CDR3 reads CASSIPNRRQETQYF. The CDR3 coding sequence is TGTGCCAGTAGTATACCAAACAGGAGGCAGGAGACCCAGTACTTC.

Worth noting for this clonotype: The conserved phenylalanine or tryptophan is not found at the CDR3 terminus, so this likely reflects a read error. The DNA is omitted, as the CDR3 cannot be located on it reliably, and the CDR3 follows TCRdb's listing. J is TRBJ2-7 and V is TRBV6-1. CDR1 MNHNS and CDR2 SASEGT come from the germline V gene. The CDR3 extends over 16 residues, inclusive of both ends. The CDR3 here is CASSEVSNLYGYTFGS.

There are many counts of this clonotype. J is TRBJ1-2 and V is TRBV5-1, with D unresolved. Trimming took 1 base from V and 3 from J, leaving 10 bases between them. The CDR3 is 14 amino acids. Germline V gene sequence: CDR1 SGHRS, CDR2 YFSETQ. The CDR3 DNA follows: TGCGCCAGCAGCTTGAGCTCGGGAGACTATGGCTACACCTTC. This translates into CASSLSSGDYGYTF.

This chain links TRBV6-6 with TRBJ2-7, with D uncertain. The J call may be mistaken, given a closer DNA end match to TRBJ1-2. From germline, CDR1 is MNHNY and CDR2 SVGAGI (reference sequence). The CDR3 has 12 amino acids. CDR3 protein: CASSGSLGGYTF. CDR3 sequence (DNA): TGTGCCAGCTCCGGGTCCCTGGGGGGCTACACCTTC.

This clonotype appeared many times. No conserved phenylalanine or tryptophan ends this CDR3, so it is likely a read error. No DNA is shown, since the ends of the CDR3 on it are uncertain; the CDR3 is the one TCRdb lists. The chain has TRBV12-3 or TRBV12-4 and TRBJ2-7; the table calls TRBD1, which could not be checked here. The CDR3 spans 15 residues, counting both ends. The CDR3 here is CASSLTGGRAYTFGS.